Here is one TCR beta chain with its context. The data stem from a study of blood T cell repertoires in COVID-19. Study-level information: Sites across the United States, Italy and Spain contributed samples from acute and convalescent COVID-19. T cells, B-cell-depleted T cells, or PBMCs supplied cDNA or gDNA.

In the source study's methods: Estimation of nucleated cell counts was performed using reference gene primer amplification. Clones were sequenced by immunoSEQ multiplex PCR, and TCRdb holds only the in-frame ones, with some missing. From that table come the V and J calls and clone size; the DNA was used to work out D and trimming. Of approximately 89,000 clones listed, about 81% are singletons. This CDR3 is built from 14 residues. CDR1 SEHNR and CDR2 FQNEAQ come from the germline V gene (reference sequence). J was trimmed by 6 bases and V by 3 bases; bases with no gene match: 4. The chain is built from TRBV7-9 and TRBJ1-2; 10 bases agree with TRBD1. The sample taken for sequencing was peripheral blood. This clonotype was sampled from a man in his sixties or seventies with acute or convalescent COVID-19. CDR3 DNA sequence: TGTGCCAGCAGCTTTGCCGGGACAGGGGATGGCTACACCTTC. As protein: CASSFAGTGDGYTF.